The 29 T cell receptor beta chains below were found in one sample sequenced in a study of post-analysis software for immune sequencing data. These receptors have no known antigen. Notes on the study in general: A handful of TRBV segments were significantly more frequent in patients than in controls. TRBV5-6, TRBV5-1 and TRBV20-1 were among these segments.

TCR beta libraries were prepared from cDNA with unique molecular identifiers. TCRdb independently ran MiXCR on the PCR reads; one entry per CDR3 protein. This table has a few hundred thousand distinct CDR3 sequences, around 40% appearing once. The sequencing sample was made of blood. All receptors derive from a girl aged 10-17 years with multiple sclerosis.

This chain links TRBV5-1 with TRBJ2-1; 12 positions match TRBD2. CDR1 is SGHRS, CDR2 YFSETQ, per germline. The CDR3 extends over 16 amino acids. V trimming: 4 bases; J trimming: 0 bases; junction bases outside the gene matches: 2. CDR3: CASSVTSGSSYNEQFF. The CDR3 nucleotides read TGCGCCAGCAGCGTGACTAGCGGGAGCTCCTACAATGAGCAGTTCTTC.

The rearrangement links TRBV11-2 to TRBJ2-5; D is unclear. Trimming shortened V by 1 base and J by 5 bases, and 5 bases separated the two germline ends. The CDR3 runs 12 residues. CDR1 and CDR2 from the germline V gene are SGHAT and FQNNGV. The CDR3 sequence is CASSLVMETQYF. CDR3 in DNA: TGTGCCAGCAGCTTAGTTATGGAGACCCAGTACTTC.

The rearrangement joins TRBV7-8 to TRBJ2-7; 8 bases map to TRBD1. V lost 3 bases, J lost 6 bases, and 7 bases stayed unmatched. In germline, CDR1 is SGHVS, CDR2 FQNEAQ. CDR3 length equals 14 residues. CDR3 sequence (DNA): TGTGCCAGCAGCTTCGGACAGGGTACGTCCGAGCAGTACTTC. Its translation is CASSFGQGTSEQYF.

The V and J genes are TRBV28 and TRBJ2-1; D gene uncertain. CDR3 length: 13 residues. Germline assignment: CDR1 MDHEN and CDR2 SYDVKM. V was cut by 2 bases and J by 10 bases, with 12 bases left in between. CDR3 sequence: CASSLSLPGEQFF. CDR3 in DNA: TGTGCCAGCAGTTTAAGCCTTCCGGGCGAGCAGTTCTTC.

The J gene is TRBJ1-2, the V gene TRBV4-1; no reliable D call. V gave up 0 bases and J gave up 4 bases, with 9 bases separating them. The CDR3 is 14 amino acids. Germline V lookup: CDR1 MGHRA, CDR2 YSYEKL. CDR3 in DNA: TGCGCCAGCAGCCAAGATCAGAGGGCCTATGGCTACACCTTC. Encoded protein: CASSQDQRAYGYTF.

This clonotype was counted only a few times. The chain recombines TRBV20-1 with TRBJ2-7; D might be TRBD1 or TRBD2, each matching 5 bases. Germline-derived CDR1 and CDR2 are DFQATT and SNEGSKA (reference sequence). Trimming left V 5 bases short and J 4 bases short, with 12 bases between. The CDR3 has 12 residues. The CDR3, as DNA: TGCAGTGCTGGTGGGACGGGGTACGAGCAGTACTTC. It translates to CSAGGTGYEQYF.

This clonotype has more than one count but fewer than ten. This rearrangement joins TRBV7-2 to TRBJ2-1; D is possibly TRBD2 (6 bases). V lost 1 base, J lost 6 bases, and 25 bases lay in between. The CDR3 covers 19 residues. CDR1 SGHTA and CDR2 FQGNSA come from the germline V gene. In DNA form, the CDR3 reads TGTGCCAGCAGCTTAGAACGGGAGTTAGGAAACCGTGCCTCCAATGAGCAGTTCTTC. It encodes CASSLERELGNRASNEQFF. Complete variable domain (other parts from reference TRBV7-2 and TRBJ2-1): GAGVSQSPSNKVTEKGKDVELRCDPISGHTALYWYRQSLGQGLEFLIYFQGNSAPDKSGLPSDRFSAERTGGSVSTLTIQRTQQEDSAVYLCASSLERELGNRASNEQFFGPGTRLTVL.

The J gene is TRBJ2-6, the V gene TRBV27; D remains unclear. The V end lost 5 bases, the J end lost 0 bases, and 17 bases lay between the germline ends. CDR1 is MNHEY and CDR2 is SMNVEV in the germline V gene (reference sequence). This CDR3 is built from 18 residues. The CDR3 bases are TGTGCCAGCAGTCCCCGGGTCGCACAAATCTCTGGGGCCAACGTCCTGACTTTC. This codes for CASSPRVAQISGANVLTF. Full variable domain (remainder filled in from reference TRBV27 and TRBJ2-6): EAQVTQNPRYLITVTGKKLTVTCSQNMNHEYMSWYRQDPGLGLRQIYYSMNVEVTDKGDVPEGYKVSRKEKRNFPLILESPSPNQTSLYFCASSPRVAQISGANVLTFGAGSRLTVL.

The V gene is TRBV28, the J gene TRBJ2-1, with TRBD2 matching over 7 bases. CDR1 and CDR2 from the germline V gene are MDHEN and SYDVKM. Trimming at V came to 6 bases and at J to 4 bases, leaving 15 bases not matched to a gene. This CDR3 has 17 amino acids. CDR3 region: CASRTPGEGKGYNEQFF. In nucleotides, the CDR3 is TGTGCCAGCAGAACCCCCGGGGAGGGGAAGGGGTACAATGAGCAGTTCTTC.

The chain employs TRBV28 and TRBJ1-2; 8 bases fit TRBD1. CDR1 is MDHEN and CDR2 is SYDVKM in the germline V gene. After removal of 6 bases from V and 5 bases from J, the junction contained 11 bases not matched to a gene. The CDR3 runs to 15 residues. This CDR3 is CASRTPRTGGYGYTF. In nucleotides, the CDR3 is TGTGCCAGCAGGACACCTAGAACAGGGGGATATGGCTACACCTTC.

On this clonotype: One end of the junction fails to match germline, which may point to a read error. The genes are TRBV5-1 and TRBJ2-1; 7 nucleotides agree with TRBD2. The CDR3 is made up of 15 amino acids. Germline V gives CDR1 SGHRS, CDR2 YFSETQ. Here the CDR3 reads CASSLWASGYNGQFF. The CDR3 nucleotides are TGCGCCAGCAGCTTATGGGCTAGCGGCTACAATGGGCAGTTCTTC.

The genes are TRBV7-2 and TRBJ2-5; a possible D gene is TRBD1 (8 bases). The germline V gene encodes CDR1 SGHTA and CDR2 FQGNSA. V was shortened by 3 bases and J by 7 bases, with 15 bases between the two germline ends. The CDR3 extends over 14 amino acids. Written as DNA, the CDR3 is TGTGCCAGCAGCTTTCAACAGGGGGGGGTGACCCAGTACTTC. Amino acids: CASSFQQGGVTQYF.

This chain links TRBV7-9 with TRBJ2-1; 10 bases are a match to TRBD2. CDR3 length: 15 residues. V shed 4 bases and J 7 bases; nucleotides not matched to a gene: 7. Germline V gives CDR1 SEHNR, CDR2 FQNEAQ (reference sequence). CDR3 loop: CASSSSGRAKNEQFF. In DNA, the CDR3 is TGTGCCAGCAGCTCAAGCGGGAGGGCCAAAAATGAGCAGTTCTTC.

The chain couples TRBV20-1 to TRBJ2-3, with D possibly matching TRBD2 (6 bases). The CDR3 is 15 amino acids. Trimming took 0 bases from V and 6 from J, leaving 16 bases between them. CDR1 and CDR2 (germline): DFQATT, SNEGSKA (reference sequence). This chain's CDR3 is CSARDWFAGTDTQYF. The CDR3 nucleotides are TGCAGTGCTAGAGATTGGTTTGCGGGGACGGATACGCAGTATTTT.

The table lists this clonotype with a few counts. The V call is TRBV28, the J call TRBJ1-2; 9 nucleotides match TRBD1. V gave up 7 bases and J gave up 4 bases; unmatched junction bases: 19. The germline CDR1 and CDR2 sequences are MDHEN and SYDVKM. This CDR3 contains 18 residues. DNA of the CDR3: TGTGCCAGCACCCGCCGCCGGGACAGGGTACCATCCTTCTATGGCTACACCTTC. The encoded protein is CASTRRRDRVPSFYGYTF.

This clonotype has more than one count but fewer than ten. The chain is built from TRBV4-1 and TRBJ2-7; no reliable D call. The CDR3 runs to 13 residues. The V and J ends lost 7 bases and 2 bases respectively, with 12 bases between them. Germline V gives CDR1 MGHRA, CDR2 YSYEKL. The CDR3 spells CASNRTQPYEQYF. The CDR3 nucleotides are TGCGCCAGCAACCGTACACAGCCCTACGAGCAGTACTTC.

The rearrangement joins TRBV6-4 to TRBJ2-5; either TRBD1 or TRBD2 may fit D (5 bases each). The CDR3 consists of 15 residues. The V and J ends lost 0 bases and 5 bases respectively, with 13 bases between them. CDR1 and CDR2 (germline): MRHNA, SNTAGT. CDR3 amino acids: CASSDSKGRRETQYF. In nucleotides, the CDR3 is TGTGCCAGCAGTGACTCGAAGGGACGTCGGGAGACCCAGTACTTC.

This clonotype was seen at least ten times. The chain carries TRBV18 and TRBJ2-7; 10 bases fit TRBD2. Germline assignment: CDR1 KGHSH and CDR2 LQKENI. Losses at the gene ends were 6 bases for V and 0 bases for J; bases not matched to a gene: 2. The CDR3 spans 14 residues. This CDR3 reads CASSASGSSYEQYF. The CDR3, as DNA: TGTGCCAGCTCGGCTAGCGGGAGCTCCTACGAGCAGTACTTC. Supplemented by reference TRBV18 and TRBJ2-7, the full variable domain reads NAGVMQNPRHLVRRRGQEARLRCSPMKGHSHVYWYRQLPEEGLKFMVYLQKENIIDESGMPKERFSAEFPKEGPSILRIQQVVRGDSAAYFCASSASGSSYEQYFGPGTRLTVT.

This chain connects TRBV3-1 to TRBJ2-5; TRBD1 matches at 9 bases. The DNA end lines up better with TRBJ2-7; the J call may be wrong. The CDR3 sequence is 16 residues long. The germline gives CDR1 LGHDT, CDR2 YNNKEL (reference sequence). DNA for the CDR3: TGTGCCAGCAGCCCGCCGGGACAGGGCAAAGACTACGAGCAGTACTTC. Its protein is CASSPPGQGKDYEQYF.

J is TRBJ2-7 and V is TRBV12-3 or TRBV12-4, with a weak D call TRBD1 (6 bases). The CDR3 runs 17 residues. V was trimmed by 4 bases and J by 3 bases, leaving 22 bases between them. CDR3 region: CASSSPDSMVRGYEQYF. In DNA, the CDR3 is TGTGCCAGCAGTTCGCCGGACAGCATGGTGAGGGGCTACGAGCAGTACTTC.

V usage is TRBV7-8 and J usage is TRBJ1-2; 8 bases fit TRBD1. Germline CDR1 is SGHVS and CDR2 is FQNEAQ. Trimming took 5 bases from V and 5 from J; bases not matched to a gene: 16. There are 17 residues in the CDR3. The CDR3 DNA reads TGTGCCAGCAGCACAAGGGTTGGACAGGGTCTCGAGTATGGCTACACCTTC. Amino acids: CASSTRVGQGLEYGYTF. Supplemented by reference TRBV7-8 and TRBJ1-2, the full variable domain reads GAGVSQSPRYKVAKRGQDVALRCDPISGHVSLFWYQQALGQGPEFLTYFQNEAQLDKSGLPSDRFFAERPEGSVSTLKIQRTQQEDSAVYLCASSTRVGQGLEYGYTFGSGTRLTVV.

The rearrangement joins TRBV10-3 to TRBJ2-1; TRBD1 might be the D (6 bases). Germline V gene data show CDR1 as ENHRY and CDR2 as SYGVKD. Trimming cost V 10 bases and J 0 bases, with 25 bases left between them. The CDR3 is 18 amino acids. The CDR3 spells CATTGPGTTALSYNEQFF. CDR3 bases: TGTGCCACAACAGGGCCCGGGACCACCGCTCTCTCCTACAATGAGCAGTTCTTC.

The chain joins TRBV6-1 to TRBJ1-2, with 7 positions matching TRBD1. CDR3 size: 14 residues. CDR1 is MNHNS, CDR2 SASEGT, per germline. Trimming took 0 bases from V and 7 from J; bases not matched to a gene: 5. The chain's CDR3 is CASSEAEGARGYTF. The CDR3 DNA reads as TGTGCCAGCAGTGAAGCGGAGGGGGCGCGTGGCTACACCTTC.

The chain joins TRBV16 to TRBJ1-5, with 9 bases that match TRBD1. The V segment lost 2 bases and the J segment 2 bases; nucleotides outside the gene matches: 7. CDR3 size: 17 residues. Germline loops: CDR1 KGHSY, CDR2 FQNENV. This CDR3 is CASSQGYRGQGNQPQHF. The CDR3 DNA reads TGTGCCAGCAGCCAAGGGTACAGGGGGCAAGGCAATCAGCCCCAGCATTTT. Full variable domain (missing parts from reference TRBV16 and TRBJ1-5): GEEVAQTPKHLVRGEGQKAKLYCAPIKGHSYVFWYQQVLKNEFKFLISFQNENVFDETGMPKERFSAKCLPNSPCSLEIQATKLEDSAVYFCASSQGYRGQGNQPQHFGDGTRLSIL.

This rearrangement joins TRBV5-6 to TRBJ2-5; unclear D gene. With the DNA end fitting TRBJ2-7 better, the J assignment may be wrong. CDR3 size: 14 residues. Germline values: CDR1 SGHDT, CDR2 YYEEEE. In DNA form, the CDR3 reads TGTGCCAGCAGCTTGAAATCTGGGAACGACGAGCAGTACTTC. Translating it yields CASSLKSGNDEQYF.

This clonotype has more than one count but fewer than ten. This chain connects TRBV20-1 to TRBJ2-1; 8 bases are a match to TRBD2. Germline CDR1 and CDR2: DFQATT and SNEGSKA (reference sequence). This CDR3 region has 17 residues. J was trimmed by 0 bases and V by 3 bases; bases with no gene match: 10. The DNA of the CDR3 is TGCAGTGCTAGTGGGGCTAGCGGGCGAGACTCCTACAATGAGCAGTTCTTC. Its translation: CSASGASGRDSYNEQFF.

The DNA for the CDR3 is TGTGCCAGCAGTTTAGACAGAATAGCCAAAAACATTCAGTACTTC. Protein: CASSLDRIAKNIQYF. The chain uses TRBV12-3 or TRBV12-4 and TRBJ2-4; the D is unclear. Trimming removed 1 base at V and 0 bases at J, with 7 bases between. The CDR3 totals 15 residues.

This clonotype was counted only a few times. The genes are TRBV29-1 and TRBJ1-2, with TRBD1 matching 7 bases. J lost 7 bases, V lost 4 bases, and 3 bases had no gene match. CDR1 and CDR2 (germline): SQVTM, ANQGSEA. CDR3 length equals 11 residues. The DNA of the CDR3 is TGCAGCGTTGGTCAGGGGGTTGGCTACACCTTC. Amino acid sequence: CSVGQGVGYTF.

The rearrangement uses TRBV6-1 and TRBJ1-2; D gene ambiguous. This CDR3 is built from 15 residues. The V gene lost 0 bases and the J gene lost 3 bases, with 11 bases spanning the gap. Germline V CDR1 and CDR2: MNHNS, SASEGT. CDR3 amino acids: CASSEAYSLDYGYTF. CDR3 in DNA: TGTGCCAGCAGTGAAGCATACAGTTTGGACTATGGCTACACCTTC.